One and the same sample provided the 2 T cell receptor beta chains below, sequenced in a study of blood T cells in healthy people across ages. Primers used in a second PCR of about 7 to 11 cycles were a sample-barcoded 5' primer and a J-beta primer mix. TCRdb reanalysed the 5' RACE reads using MiXCR and keeps one entry per CDR3 protein. The sample yields over 1,500,000 distinct CDR3 sequences, about two fifths seen once. Sequencing was performed on blood. The origin of the receptors is a human donor in good health.

This clonotype was seen many times. This chain joins TRBV3-1 and TRBJ2-3; D not certain. The germline CDR1 and CDR2 sequences are LGHDT and YNNKEL (reference sequence). CDR3 size: 12 residues. The CDR3 is CASGVSTDTQYF. The CDR3 DNA follows: TGTGCTAGTGGGGTTAGCACAGATACGCAGTATTTT.

The chain couples TRBV6-2 or TRBV6-3 to TRBJ1-1, with TRBD1 matching 8 bases. V lost 2 bases to trimming and J lost 11 bases; unmatched junction nucleotides: 7. This CDR3 has 13 amino acids. Germline V gene lookup returns CDR1 MNHEY and CDR2 SVGEGT. The CDR3 nucleotides read TGTGCCAGCAGTTACCTTACAGGGGGTGAGGCTTTCTTT. This sequence encodes CASSYLTGGEAFF.